The text below deals with one T cell receptor beta chain. Individuals drawn from under 30 US areas were roughly 18 to 89 years old. In the authors' methods: Amplification of reference gene primers was used by the study to estimate nucleated cell counts. Generated by immunoSEQ multiplex PCR, the TCRdb table keeps only in-frame clones and is missing some. The DNA was the basis for D and trimming; V, J and clone size are from that table. This repertoire shows 290,000 or so clones, around 90% found once; its top ten account for 3.5% to 4.5%. The source of the sample is a study of blood T cell repertoires in COVID-19. Study summary: Sources were T cells, B-cell-depleted T cells, or PBMCs; the material itself was cDNA or gDNA.

Germline V CDR1 and CDR2: SGDLS, YYNGEE. The CDR3 contains 20 residues. The J segment lost 0 bases and the V segment lost 3 bases, leaving 15 bases of the junction unmatched. This TCR was recovered from a woman aged 18-29 years with acute COVID-19. This chain connects TRBV9 to TRBJ1-6; TRBD1 matches at 7 bases. Sequences were obtained from PBMCs or T cells enriched from blood (not recorded which). The DNA of the CDR3 is TGTGCCAGCAGCGCCCCCACCGGGACAGCCAGAAGCTCCTATAATTCACCCCTCCACTTT. Its translation is CASSAPTGTARSSYNSPLHF.